This is a list of T cell receptor beta chains from one sample in a study of cytomegalovirus exposure and HLA in healthy donors. Repertoires were generated with immunoSEQ multiplex PCR, while TCRdb's copy carries only in-frame clones and drops some. The sample has approximately 41,000 clones; just under 95% are singletons. Source material: PBMCs. The receptors come from a man younger than 35 in good health and CMV-seronegative. The conserved cysteine and the conserved F or W are not part of the CDR3 here. Each record gives: clone size, V gene, J gene, CDR3 protein. Where a row states a size, it is once, few, many or the class of an expanded clone; other rows omit it.

.,TRBV5-3,TRBJ1-5,ARSSDRGIHQPQH
.,TRBV2,TRBJ1-1,ASSEGSGRAF
.,TRBV6-1,TRBJ2-5,ASSVLSQETQY
.,TRBV5-1,TRBJ2-7,ASSSQGYEQY
once,TRBV5-1,TRBJ2-7,ASSLAGGAYEQY
once,TRBV5-1,TRBJ1-6,ASSPGQGGSPLH
.,TRBV13,TRBJ1-4,ASRLTGVGEKLF
.,TRBV5-1,TRBJ2-7,ASSLAPTESYEQY
few,TRBV6-1,TRBJ2-5,ASSEEAGGIETQY
.,TRBV5-6,TRBJ1-2,ASSLVNMRPRGYT
.,TRBV6-6,TRBJ1-4,ASRGQGAFNEKLF
.,TRBV28,TRBJ2-5,ASRRRTGPQETQY
.,TRBV29-1,TRBJ2-2,SVGSGPTGELF
.,TRBV7-2,TRBJ2-7,ASSFAGSHYEQY
.,TRBV11-2,TRBJ2-1,ASSLASSGSYNEQF
.,TRBV6-5,TRBJ1-5,ASSYSSRANQPQH
.,TRBV28,TRBJ2-7,ASSLFRQGNYEQY
.,TRBV27,TRBJ2-7,ASSPWRVTSYEQY
.,TRBV27,TRBJ1-2,ASSLTTGGMSRGYT
.,TRBV11-1,TRBJ1-2,ASSPQGWTYGYT
.,TRBV5-6,TRBJ2-1,ASSPLAGSYNEQF
.,TRBV6-1,TRBJ2-7,ASSEGDSSYEQY